This TCR beta chain was profiled in a study of T cell responses to AZD1222 COVID-19 vaccine (dated by TCRdb to the early 2020s). At the level of the whole study: AZD1222 recipients with second doses at about 4 weeks or about 12 weeks were pooled, because spike-specific TCR depth and breadth did not differ between schedules. A total of 233 trial participants underwent TCR sequencing, of whom around 200 received two doses of AZD1222 and about 26 received two doses of the MenACWY control vaccine. Trial participants were enrolled by age into subgroups of 18-55, 56-69 and 70-plus years, and around 150, 28 and 57 TCR-sequenced participants, respectively, were included in these subgroups. Broader findings and caveats from the paper: The vaccine-associated CD4 TCRs covered the entire spike protein, and the dominant responses fell in regions 160-218 and 743-854. No day 14 peak-response samples were available, so repertoires were characterized only after the peak T cell response. Most participants were white British and females outnumbered males, and the authors suggested that clonal diversity may have been underestimated. Only a handful of AZD1222 recipients were SARS-CoV-2 seropositive at baseline, limiting conclusions about previously exposed vaccinees. Reportedly, close to half of the unique spike-specific TCRs recognized epitopes lying outside the regions that are mutated in the B.1.351 and B.1.1.7 variants. In the small 56-69-year group, the increase in depth fell short of significance, most likely because of low power. After two AZD1222 doses, both the breadth and the depth of spike-specific TCRs were significantly higher than at day 0 and than in MenACWY recipients.

There are 13 amino acids in the CDR3, from cysteine to phenylalanine inclusive. CDR3 DNA is the only sequence kept; it has 39 bases, read in frame from the first base. A distance of 11 bases separates the germline ends of V and J, which lose 5 bases and 7 bases respectively. CDR1 and CDR2 are drawn from the germline V gene: SGHTA, FQGTGA. Regarding this clone: Its recognized antigen is unknown. Qualities for individual bases were not recorded, and no much larger clone is one base off.

The CDR3 regions of human TCRbeta chains were subjected to immunosequencing. On the authors' methods: Repertoire TCRs were matched against a reference library of SARS-CoV-2-specific TCRs generated with the MIRA antigen-specificity platform. Breadth was defined as the fraction of unique TCRs that were SARS-CoV-2-associated. Depth was defined as the fraction of total T cells that were SARS-CoV-2-associated. Using the MIRA data, each spike-specific TCR was mapped to the spike region that the TCR reacts to and placed in a CD4 or CD8 class. Log10-transformed breadth and depth values were compared by one-way ANOVA with Sidak's multiple comparisons tests. The immuneACCESS repertoire file appears here via TCRdb, limited to in-frame rearrangements. These files lack a portion of the clones; in checked studies, under half of the deficit traces to unresolved V genes, and the cause of the others is not known. From that table come the V and J calls and clone size; the DNA was used to work out D and trimming. The sample table contains tens of thousands of clones; only one count was recorded for 70% to 80% of them. 6% to 7% of the sample goes to the ten largest clones.

Sample time point, as interpreted from the label and publication: baseline before first vaccination. Vaccinee samples were obtained from the UK trials COV001 and COV002, which included a single-blind randomized controlled phase 2/3 trial of AZD1222 (ChAdOx1 nCoV-19) in healthy adults. For TCRbeta chain sequencing, PBMC samples were collected from trial participants at day 0 and at day 28 after the second dose. Sample: peripheral blood, taken on day 0 of AZD1222 vaccination. The sequence came from an adult in good health. This chain is built from TRBV7-3 and TRBJ1-4; a confident D gene designation cannot be given. The DNA sequence reads TGTGCCAGCAGCGCAACTGAAGGTGAAAAACTGTTTTTT. Protein translation: CASSATEGEKLFF.